The rows below give T cell receptor beta chains drawn from one sample of a study of T-cell memory formation after mild COVID-19. TCRdb re-derived calls from the 5' RACE reads in MiXCR, one entry per CDR3 protein. The profile shows 450,000 to 650,000 distinct CDR3 sequences, roughly 20% of them singletons. Sequences were obtained from PBMCs or a T cell subset sorted from them (not recorded which). These receptors came from an adult woman who had mild COVID-19 (a few samples of this study predate the infection). Cell type and time point are not known. Each CDR3 is given with its conserved first and last residue. Fields, in order: D gene, V gene, clone size, J gene, CDR3 DNA, CDR3 protein. The D gene is left open where the match is weak. Clone size is given for some rows only: seen once, a few or many times, or a class if the clone is expanded.

TRBD1	TRBV5-6	many	TRBJ2-1	TGTGCCAGCAGCCCCGGGACAGGGGGGGATGAGCAGTTCTTC	CASSPGTGGDEQFF
-	TRBV5-4	-	TRBJ1-1	TGTGCCAGCAGCTTGGGGCATCCTAACACTGAAGCTTTCTTT	CASSLGHPNTEAFF
-	TRBV18	few	TRBJ2-3	TGTGCCAGCTCACCGCGGGCGGGGAGCACAGATACGCAGTATTTT	CASSPRAGSTDTQYF
TRBD1	TRBV10-3	few	TRBJ2-7	TGTGCCATCAGTGGGGGACAGGGGAGAAATTACGAGCAGTACTTC	CAISGGQGRNYEQYF
-	TRBV30	-	TRBJ2-7	TGTGCCTGGAGTGTGGTAGTCTCCTACGAGCAGTACTTC	CAWSVVVSYEQYF
TRBD1	TRBV5-4	few	TRBJ2-3	TGTGCCAGCAGCTCCAGGACAGGGAGCACAGATACGCAGTATTTT	CASSSRTGSTDTQYF
-	TRBV5-5	few	TRBJ1-1	TGTGCCAGCAGCTTGCCCGGGACGGAAAACACTGAAGCTTTCTTT	CASSLPGTENTEAFF
-	TRBV4-1	-	TRBJ1-5	TGCGCCAGCAGCCAAGGTCCCCGTCTGGTGAGAGACAATCAGCCCCAGCATTTT	CASSQGPRLVRDNQPQHF
-	TRBV7-2	-	TRBJ2-1	TGTGCCAGCAGCTTAGCTCGGGTGGGGGCGGCTGAGCAGTTCTTC	CASSLARVGAAEQFF
-	TRBV12-3/TRBV12-4	-	TRBJ2-1	TGTGCCAGCAGCAACCCCCGCTCCCGTGAGCAGTTCTTC	CASSNPRSREQFF
-	TRBV5-1	-	TRBJ2-7	TGCGCCAGCAGCTTGGAAGGTAGCGGCTTGGAGCAGTACTTC	CASSLEGSGLEQYF
-	TRBV7-3	-	TRBJ2-2	TGTGCCAGCAGGGAACAGACCGGGGAGCTGTTTTTT	CASREQTGELFF
TRBD2	TRBV29-1	few	TRBJ2-1	TGCAGCGTCCTATCTCAACTAGCGGGGTTCATCTACAATGAGCAGTTCTTC	CSVLSQLAGFIYNEQFF
-	TRBV20-1	-	TRBJ2-3	TGCAGTGCTATAGGGGGGGGCCCTAGCACAGATACGCAGTATTTT	CSAIGGGPSTDTQYF
TRBD1	TRBV12-3/TRBV12-4	-	TRBJ2-3	TGTGCCAGCGGCCACGAGGGGGCGAGGGTAGATACGCAGTATTTT	CASGHEGARVDTQYF
TRBD2	TRBV7-9	few	TRBJ2-4	TGTGCCAGCAGCTTAGCTCTAGCGGGAGACGTTAGGTCTGCCAAAAACATTCAGTACTTC	CASSLALAGDVRSAKNIQYF
-	TRBV6-4	-	TRBJ2-1	TGTGCCAGCAGCCAGCTCTGGGGGTCCTACAATGAGCAGTTCTTC	CASSQLWGSYNEQFF
TRBD1	TRBV20-1	few	TRBJ1-1	TGCAGTGCTAAAGGACAGGGGGCGCCCACTGAAGCTTTCTTT	CSAKGQGAPTEAFF
-	TRBV18	-	TRBJ1-1	TGTGCCAGCTTCCCGACAATGAACACTGAAGCTTTCTTT	CASFPTMNTEAFF
-	TRBV20-1	few	TRBJ2-1	TGCAGTGCTAGAGATCTCCTTGCAGTGAAGTTAAACAATGAGCAGTTCTTC	CSARDLLAVKLNNEQFF
-	TRBV7-9	-	TRBJ2-1	TGTGCCAGCAGCTCCCGGAACGACATTCGATACAATGAGCAGTTCTTC	CASSSRNDIRYNEQFF
-	TRBV24-1	-	TRBJ2-5	TGTGCCACCAGTGACCGGACGGAGGATTACCAAGAGACCCAGTACTTC	CATSDRTEDYQETQYF
-	TRBV12-3/TRBV12-4	-	TRBJ1-2	TGTGCCAGCAGTTTAGGGCCAGTATTCTATGGCTACACCTTC	CASSLGPVFYGYTF
-	TRBV20-1	-	TRBJ1-1	TGCAGTGCTCCGCGAAGACCGTGGGGGAACACTGAAGCTTTCTTT	CSAPRRPWGNTEAFF
TRBD2	TRBV12-3/TRBV12-4	-	TRBJ2-5	TGTGCAAGCAGTCCCCGGGGAGGGAACACAATTGCCCACTTAGGGACCCAGTACTTC	CASSPRGGNTIAHLGTQYF
TRBD2	TRBV9	once	TRBJ2-7	TGTGCCAGCAGCCTAAGCGGGGGGCCTACCTACGAGCAGTACTTC	CASSLSGGPTYEQYF
TRBD1	TRBV6-5	-	TRBJ2-5	TGTGCCAGCAGTTATACAGGGGTCGGAGAGACCCAGTACTTC	CASSYTGVGETQYF
TRBD1	TRBV5-1	-	TRBJ1-2	TGCGCCAGCAGCTTGGGACAGGGGGGAAGTCGCTACACCTTC	CASSLGQGGSRYTF
-	TRBV4-1	many	TRBJ1-5	TGCGCCAGCAGCTCAGGGGCAAGCAATCAGCCCCAGCATTTT	CASSSGASNQPQHF
TRBD1	TRBV30	-	TRBJ1-6	TGTGCCTGCGGACAGGGGGCGGGTTCACCCCTCCACTTT	CACGQGAGSPLHF
-	TRBV7-9	-	TRBJ2-3	TGTGCCCCGGCCCCGGATACGCAGTATTTT	CAPAPDTQYF
-	TRBV28	few	TRBJ1-1	TGTGCCAGCACTCAATACCAGGGGAACCTTGAAGCTTTCTTT	CASTQYQGNLEAFF
-	TRBV5-1	few	TRBJ2-7	TGCGCCAGCAGCTTGGTTACAGGGAACACCTACGAGCAGTACTTC	CASSLVTGNTYEQYF
-	TRBV7-2	-	TRBJ2-1	TGTGCCAGCAGCCCAGGGGTGGGACGGGTGAATGAGCAGTTCTTC	CASSPGVGRVNEQFF
TRBD2	TRBV6-2/TRBV6-3	-	TRBJ2-7	TGTGCCAGCAGACGGGGGGAGCACGAGCAGTACTTC	CASRRGEHEQYF
-	TRBV5-6	-	TRBJ2-1	TGTGCCAGCAGCGCCAAGCGGTTGGGGCCGTCCTACAATGAGCAGTTCTTC	CASSAKRLGPSYNEQFF
-	TRBV25-1	-	TRBJ2-1	TGTGCCAGCAGTGAGTTAGATTTCCATGAGCAGTTCTTC	CASSELDFHEQFF
-	TRBV12-3/TRBV12-4	few	TRBJ1-1	TGTGCCAGCAGGTCACAGGGCTGGACTGAAGCTTTCTTT	CASRSQGWTEAFF
-	TRBV18	once	TRBJ1-1	TGTGCCAGCTCACCAATTCAAGACACTGAAGCTTTCTTT	CASSPIQDTEAFF
-	TRBV30	many	TRBJ1-4	TGTGCCTGGGTCCCCCCGGCACGTGGGGGTGAAAAACTGTTTTTT	CAWVPPARGGEKLFF
-	TRBV20-1	few	TRBJ2-7	TGCAGTGCTAGAGATCTACTCGGGCAGTACTTC	CSARDLLGQYF